This T cell receptor beta chain comes out of a study of blood T cell repertoires in COVID-19. Study overall: In each case, the material was cDNA or gDNA derived from T cells, B-cell-depleted T cells, or PBMCs.

Libraries were prepared by immunoSEQ multiplex PCR; TCRdb keeps only in-frame clonotypes and omits some of them. The sample lists over 200,000 clones; under 90% were seen once. Germline loops: CDR1 MNHEY, CDR2 SVGAGI. CDR3 length equals 16 residues. Trimming at V came to 2 bases and at J to 8 bases, leaving 13 bases not matched to a gene. Sequenced input: peripheral blood. The clonotype comes from a man in his sixties who had recovered from COVID-19. This rearrangement joins TRBV6-5 to TRBJ1-2, with 8 nucleotides matching TRBD1. This chain's CDR3 is CASSYARTGKVSGYTF. The CDR3 nucleotides are TGTGCCAGCAGTTACGCCCGGACAGGGAAGGTATCGGGCTACACCTTC.